The clone carrying this TCR beta chain is a singleton in its sample. Antigen specificity is unknown. Template material for TCR beta VDJ and CDR3 profiling consisted of genomic DNA. Via MiXCR, TCRdb re-called the reads, giving one row per CDR3 protein. The table has hundreds of thousands of distinct CDR3 sequences, roughly 64% seen once. The source of the sample is a study of CD8+CD57+ T cells in acquired aplastic anemia. The overall study: Sorted CD4+ and CD8+ cells gave a mean 3.2 ug DNA, range 0.2 to 27.4 ug. Healthy donors had, on average, roughly 9.8 million reads for their CD4+ cells.

Study-wide points: Patients had twenty-nine CD8+ CDR3 sequences in common with controls (the shared set).

The length of the CDR3 is 15 residues. Germline lookup yields CDR1 SGHNT and CDR2 YYREEE (reference sequence). The V end lost 2 bases, the J end lost 8 bases, and 17 bases lay between the germline ends. The receptor was isolated from a human donor in good health, serving as a control. The gene calls are TRBV5-4 and TRBJ2-1; TRBD1 might be the D (7 bases). The sample comprised sorted CD4+, CD8+, or CD8+CD57+ T cells (not recorded which) from PBMCs. The CDR3 protein is CASSLEGGGNHEQFF. The CDR3 DNA reads TGTGCCAGCAGCTTAGAAGGGGGCGGGAACCATGAGCAGTTCTTC.